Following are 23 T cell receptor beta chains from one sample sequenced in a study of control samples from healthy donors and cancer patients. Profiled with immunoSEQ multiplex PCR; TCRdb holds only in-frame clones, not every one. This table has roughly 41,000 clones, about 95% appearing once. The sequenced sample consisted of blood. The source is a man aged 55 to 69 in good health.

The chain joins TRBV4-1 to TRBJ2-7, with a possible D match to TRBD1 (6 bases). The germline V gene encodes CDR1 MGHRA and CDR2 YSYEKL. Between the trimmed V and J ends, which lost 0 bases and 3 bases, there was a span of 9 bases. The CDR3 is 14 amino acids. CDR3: CASSQDPGDYEQYF. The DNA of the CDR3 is TGCGCCAGCAGCCAAGATCCAGGGGACTACGAGCAGTACTTC.

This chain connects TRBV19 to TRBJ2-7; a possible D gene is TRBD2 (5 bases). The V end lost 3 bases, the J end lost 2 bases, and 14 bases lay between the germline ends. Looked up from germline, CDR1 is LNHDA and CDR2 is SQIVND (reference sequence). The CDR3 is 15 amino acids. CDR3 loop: CASSMVGGGPYEQYF. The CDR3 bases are TGTGCCAGTAGTATGGTGGGCGGCGGGCCCTACGAGCAGTACTTC.

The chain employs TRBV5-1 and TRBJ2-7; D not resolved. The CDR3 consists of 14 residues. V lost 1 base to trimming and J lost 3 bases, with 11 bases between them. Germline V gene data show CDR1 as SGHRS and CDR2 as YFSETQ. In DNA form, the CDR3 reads TGCGCCAGCAGCTTGCGAAGAACGAACTACGAGCAGTACTTC. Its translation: CASSLRRTNYEQYF.

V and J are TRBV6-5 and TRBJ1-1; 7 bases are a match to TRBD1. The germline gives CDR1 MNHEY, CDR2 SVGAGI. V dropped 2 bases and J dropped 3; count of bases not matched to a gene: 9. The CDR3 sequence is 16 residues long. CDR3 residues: CASSYGRGAMDTEAFF. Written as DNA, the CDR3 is TGTGCCAGCAGTTACGGCAGGGGGGCAATGGACACTGAAGCTTTCTTT.

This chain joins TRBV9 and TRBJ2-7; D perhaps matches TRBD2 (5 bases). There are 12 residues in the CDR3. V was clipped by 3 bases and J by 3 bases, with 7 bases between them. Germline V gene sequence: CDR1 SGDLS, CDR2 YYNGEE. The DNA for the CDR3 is TGTGCCAGCAGCGGCGGAGGCTACGAGCAGTACTTC. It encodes CASSGGGYEQYF.

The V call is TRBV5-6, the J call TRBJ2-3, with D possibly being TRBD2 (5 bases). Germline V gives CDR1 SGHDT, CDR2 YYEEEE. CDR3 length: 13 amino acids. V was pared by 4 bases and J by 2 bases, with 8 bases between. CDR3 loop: CASSLDSTDTQYF. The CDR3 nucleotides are TGTGCCAGCAGCCTGGACTCCACAGATACGCAGTATTTT. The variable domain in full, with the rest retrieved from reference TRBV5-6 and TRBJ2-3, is DAGVTQSPTHLIKTRGQQVTLRCSPKSGHDTVSWYQQALGQGPQFIFQYYEEEERQRGNFPDRFSGHQFPNYSSELNVNALLLGDSALYLCASSLDSTDTQYFGPGTRLTVL.

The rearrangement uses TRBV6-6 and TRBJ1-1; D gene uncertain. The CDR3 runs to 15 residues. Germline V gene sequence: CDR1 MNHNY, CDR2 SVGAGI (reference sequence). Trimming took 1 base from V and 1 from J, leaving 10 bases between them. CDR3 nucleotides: TGTGCCAGCAGTTACTTCCCATCACCGAACACTGAAGCTTTCTTT. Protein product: CASSYFPSPNTEAFF.

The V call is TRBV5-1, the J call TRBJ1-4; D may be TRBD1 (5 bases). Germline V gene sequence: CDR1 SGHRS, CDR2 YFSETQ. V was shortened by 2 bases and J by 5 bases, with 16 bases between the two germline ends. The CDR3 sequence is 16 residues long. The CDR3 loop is CASSLRSGFPNEKLFF. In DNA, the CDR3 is TGCGCCAGCAGCTTAAGGTCAGGGTTCCCCAATGAAAAACTGTTTTTT.

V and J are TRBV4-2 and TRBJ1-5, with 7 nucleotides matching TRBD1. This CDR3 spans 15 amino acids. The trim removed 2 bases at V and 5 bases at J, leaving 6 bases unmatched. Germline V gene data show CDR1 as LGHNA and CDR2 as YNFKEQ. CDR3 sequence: CASSQPDRVYQPQHF. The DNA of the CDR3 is TGTGCCAGCAGCCAACCAGACAGGGTTTATCAGCCCCAGCATTTT.

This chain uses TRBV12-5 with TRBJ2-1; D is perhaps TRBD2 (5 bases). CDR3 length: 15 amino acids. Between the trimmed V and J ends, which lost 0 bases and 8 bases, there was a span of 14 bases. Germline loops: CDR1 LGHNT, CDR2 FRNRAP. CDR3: CASGLVKLRVDEQFF. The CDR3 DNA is TGTGCTAGTGGTTTGGTAAAACTGAGGGTGGATGAGCAGTTCTTC.

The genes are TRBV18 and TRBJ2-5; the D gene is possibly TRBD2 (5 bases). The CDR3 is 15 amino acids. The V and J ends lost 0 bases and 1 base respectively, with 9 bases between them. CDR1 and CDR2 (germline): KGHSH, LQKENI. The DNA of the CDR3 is TGTGCCAGCTCACCACCGGCGGGCATCCAAGAGACCCAGTACTTC. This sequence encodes CASSPPAGIQETQYF. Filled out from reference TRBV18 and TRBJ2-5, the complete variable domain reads NAGVMQNPRHLVRRRGQEARLRCSPMKGHSHVYWYRQLPEEGLKFMVYLQKENIIDESGMPKERFSAEFPKEGPSILRIQQVVRGDSAAYFCASSPPAGIQETQYFGPGTRLLVL.

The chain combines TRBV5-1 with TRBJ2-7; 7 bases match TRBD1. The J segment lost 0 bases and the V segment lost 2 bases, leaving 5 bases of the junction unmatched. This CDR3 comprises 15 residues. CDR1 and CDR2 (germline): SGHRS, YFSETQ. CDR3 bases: TGCGCCAGCAGCTTCCGGGACAGCCACTCCTACGAGCAGTACTTC. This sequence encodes CASSFRDSHSYEQYF.

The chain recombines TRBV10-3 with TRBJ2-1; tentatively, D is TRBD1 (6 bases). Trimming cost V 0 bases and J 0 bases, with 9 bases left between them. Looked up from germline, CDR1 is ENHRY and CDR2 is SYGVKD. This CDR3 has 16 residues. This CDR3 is CAISESGQSSYNEQFF. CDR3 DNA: TGTGCCATCAGTGAGTCTGGACAGAGCTCCTACAATGAGCAGTTCTTC.

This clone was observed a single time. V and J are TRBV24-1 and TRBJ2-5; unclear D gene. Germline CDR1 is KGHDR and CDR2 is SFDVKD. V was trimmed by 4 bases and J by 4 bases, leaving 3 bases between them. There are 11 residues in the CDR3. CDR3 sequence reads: CATSEGETQYF. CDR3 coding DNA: TGTGCCACCAGTGAAGGAGAGACCCAGTACTTC.

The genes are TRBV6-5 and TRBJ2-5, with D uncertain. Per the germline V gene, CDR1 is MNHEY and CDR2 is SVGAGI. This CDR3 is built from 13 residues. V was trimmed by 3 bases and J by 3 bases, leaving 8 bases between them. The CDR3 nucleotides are TGTGCCAGCAGTTATGGGAAGAAAGAGACCCAGTACTTC. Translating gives CASSYGKKETQYF.

The CDR3 DNA reads TGTGCCAGCTCACCGGGCAGGGAGGATGGCTACACCTTC. This translates into CASSPGREDGYTF. This chain links TRBV18 with TRBJ1-2; the D gene is possibly TRBD1 (5 bases). V lost 3 bases, J lost 6 bases, and 11 bases lay in between. From germline, CDR1 is KGHSH and CDR2 LQKENI. The CDR3 spans 13 residues.

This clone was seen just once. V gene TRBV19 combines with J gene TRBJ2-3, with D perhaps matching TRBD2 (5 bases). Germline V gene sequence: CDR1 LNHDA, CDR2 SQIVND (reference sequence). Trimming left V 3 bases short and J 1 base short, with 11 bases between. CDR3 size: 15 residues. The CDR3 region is CASSIAGGGTDTQYF. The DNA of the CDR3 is TGTGCCAGTAGTATCGCGGGCGGAGGCACAGATACGCAGTATTTT.

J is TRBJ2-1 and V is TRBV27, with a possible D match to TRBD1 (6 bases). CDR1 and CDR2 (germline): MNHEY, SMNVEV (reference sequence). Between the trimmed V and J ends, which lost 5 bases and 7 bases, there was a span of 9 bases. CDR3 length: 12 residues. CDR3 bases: TGTGCCAGCAGTGTCCAGGGGAATGAGCAGTTCTTC. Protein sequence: CASSVQGNEQFF.

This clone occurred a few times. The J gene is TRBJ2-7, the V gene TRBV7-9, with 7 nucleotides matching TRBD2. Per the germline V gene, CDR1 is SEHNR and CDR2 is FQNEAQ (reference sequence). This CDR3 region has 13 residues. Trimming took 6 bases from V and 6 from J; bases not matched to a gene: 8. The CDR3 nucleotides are TGTGCCAGCAGTAAGAGCGGGATTGGCGAGCAGTACTTC. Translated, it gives CASSKSGIGEQYF.

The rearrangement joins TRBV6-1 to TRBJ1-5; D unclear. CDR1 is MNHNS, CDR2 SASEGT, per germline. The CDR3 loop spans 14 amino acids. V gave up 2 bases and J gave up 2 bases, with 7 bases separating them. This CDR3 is CASSEWLGNQPQHF. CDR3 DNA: TGTGCCAGCAGTGAATGGTTGGGCAATCAGCCCCAGCATTTT.

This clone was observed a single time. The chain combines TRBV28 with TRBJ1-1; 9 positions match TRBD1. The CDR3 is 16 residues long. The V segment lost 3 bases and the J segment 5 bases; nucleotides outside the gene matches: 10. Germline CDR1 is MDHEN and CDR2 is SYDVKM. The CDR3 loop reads CASSFPGPTGGTEAFF. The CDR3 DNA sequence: TGTGCCAGCAGTTTCCCCGGCCCGACAGGGGGGACTGAAGCTTTCTTT.

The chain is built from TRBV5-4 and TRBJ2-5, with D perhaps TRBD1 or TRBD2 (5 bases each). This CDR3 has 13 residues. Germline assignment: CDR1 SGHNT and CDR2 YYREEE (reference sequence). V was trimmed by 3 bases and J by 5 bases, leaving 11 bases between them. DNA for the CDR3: TGTGCCAGCAGCTCGGATTGGGGGGAGACCCAGTACTTC. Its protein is CASSSDWGETQYF. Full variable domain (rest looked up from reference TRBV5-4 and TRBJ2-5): ETGVTQSPTHLIKTRGQQVTLRCSSQSGHNTVSWYQQALGQGPQFIFQYYREEENGRGNFPPRFSGLQFPNYSSELNVNALELDDSALYLCASSSDWGETQYFGPGTRLLVL.

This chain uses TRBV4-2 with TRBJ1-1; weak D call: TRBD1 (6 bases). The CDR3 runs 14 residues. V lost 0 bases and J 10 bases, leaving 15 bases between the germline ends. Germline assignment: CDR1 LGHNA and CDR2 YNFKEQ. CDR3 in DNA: TGTGCCAGCAGCCAAGACCCGGGGGGCTTCGGAGCTTTCTTT. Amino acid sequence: CASSQDPGGFGAFF.